This T cell receptor beta chain derives from a study of cytomegalovirus exposure and HLA in healthy donors. Whole-study context: An analysis done earlier identified roughly 120 million unique TCR beta sequences from 200 million or so T cells. Study-level findings and limits: Earlier analysis yielded a pattern in which most TCR beta V segments were productive about 90% or about 30% of the time. Cytomegalovirus-associated status was assigned to about 180 TCR beta chains.

The V segment lost 7 bases and the J segment 7 bases; nucleotides outside the gene matches: 7. Germline CDR1 is LNHDA and CDR2 is SQIVND (reference sequence). The CDR3 runs to 13 residues. Points on this clone: Its antigen is undetermined.

Primers for the PCR totalled 60 Vbeta and 13 Jbeta. Repertoires were generated with immunoSEQ multiplex PCR, while TCRdb's copy carries only in-frame clones and drops some. The sample holds about 130,000 clones, about three quarters seen once. The chain recombines TRBV19 with TRBJ1-2, with 9 bases matching TRBD1. The sequence was collected from a woman aged 55-75 years in good health and CMV-seropositive. Sequencing was performed on PBMCs. CDR3 loop: CASKRTGAGGYTF. In nucleotides, the CDR3 is TGTGCCAGTAAGAGGACAGGGGCGGGTGGCTACACCTTC.